This T cell receptor beta chain was profiled in a study of blood T cell repertoires in COVID-19. Germline loops: CDR1 LNHDA, CDR2 SQIVND (reference sequence). The V and J ends lost 0 bases and 6 bases respectively, with 10 bases between them. This CDR3 spans 14 amino acids. Libraries were prepared by immunoSEQ multiplex PCR; TCRdb keeps only in-frame clonotypes and omits some of them. The sample includes 240,000 or so clones, approximately 78% of them seen just once. This chain uses TRBV19 with TRBJ2-3; D is unclear. The sequencing sample was made of peripheral blood. The TCR sequence derives from a woman aged 18-29 years with acute or convalescent COVID-19. CDR3 protein: CASSIEAGRDTQYF. CDR3 coding DNA: TGTGCCAGTAGTATAGAAGCCGGCAGGGATACGCAGTATTTT.